Following are 18 T cell receptor beta chains from one sample sequenced in a study of CD8+ T cells in alopecia areata. Extraction of RNA preceded its reverse transcription into cDNA, which served as the sequencing template. Repertoires were generated with immunoSEQ multiplex PCR, while TCRdb's copy carries only in-frame clones and drops some. The sample has 150,000 or so clones, roughly 50% seen once; the top ten hold over 5.5%. Material: CD4+ T cells sorted from blood. Receptors originate from a human donor with alopecia areata.

The chain combines TRBV6-5 with TRBJ2-2; D gene uncertain. This CDR3 comprises 15 residues. CDR1 MNHEY and CDR2 SVGAGI come from the germline V gene. V was clipped by 6 bases and J by 7 bases, with 18 bases between them. Here the CDR3 reads CASSPRSLSRGELFF. DNA for the CDR3: TGTGCCAGCAGCCCCCGATCGTTGTCACGCGGGGAGCTGTTTTTT.

This clone was observed a handful of times. The genes are TRBV5-1 and TRBJ2-7; D tentatively reads TRBD1 or TRBD2 (6 bases each). The CDR3 runs to 14 residues. CDR1 SGHRS and CDR2 YFSETQ come from the germline V gene. V was pared by 2 bases and J by 6 bases, with 15 bases between. The CDR3 region has the DNA TGCGCCAGCAGCTTTGGTCCTGGAGGGGGCGAGCAGTACTTC. Translation gives CASSFGPGGGEQYF. The variable domain in full, with the rest retrieved from reference TRBV5-1 and TRBJ2-7, is KAGVTQTPRYLIKTRGQQVTLSCSPISGHRSVSWYQQTPGQGLQFLFEYFSETQRNKGNFPGRFSGRQFSNSRSEMNVSTLELGDSALYLCASSFGPGGGEQYFGPGTRLTVT.

This clone was seen more than once but under ten times. CDR3 in DNA: TGTGCCAGCTCACCACAGGATATCTATGGCTACACCTTC. Its translation is CASSPQDIYGYTF. V usage is TRBV18 and J usage is TRBJ1-2, with D unresolved. Germline loops: CDR1 KGHSH, CDR2 LQKENI. CDR3 length: 13 residues. V was clipped by 1 base and J by 4 bases, with 7 bases between them.

V is TRBV27 and J is TRBJ2-5, with TRBD1 identical over 7 bases. Losses at the gene ends were 0 bases for V and 5 bases for J; bases not matched to a gene: 3. Germline loops: CDR1 MNHEY, CDR2 SMNVEV (reference sequence). The CDR3 is made up of 14 amino acids. CDR3 residues: CASSLSTGFETQYF. The CDR3 DNA reads as TGTGCCAGCAGTTTATCGACAGGGTTTGAGACCCAGTACTTC.

The rearrangement joins TRBV2 to TRBJ2-7; D might be TRBD2 (5 bases). Germline lookup yields CDR1 SNHLY and CDR2 FYNNEI. There are 11 residues in the CDR3. The ends were cut back, 8 bases at V and 5 bases at J, with 10 bases in the middle. The CDR3 here is CASLFGDEQYF. In DNA, the CDR3 is TGTGCCAGCTTATTCGGGGACGAGCAGTACTTC. The variable domain in full, completed from reference TRBV2 and TRBJ2-7, reads EPEVTQTPSHQVTQMGQEVILRCVPISNHLYFYWYRQILGQKVEFLVSFYNNEISEKSEIFDDQFSVERPDGSNFTLKIRSTKLEDSAMYFCASLFGDEQYFGPGTRLTVT.

This chain uses TRBV7-8 with TRBJ2-3; D is unresolved. Germline CDR1 SGHVS, CDR2 FQNEAQ. The CDR3 is made up of 15 amino acids. Trimming removed 5 bases from V and 5 bases from J, with 17 bases in between. In DNA form, the CDR3 reads TGTGCCAGCAGCGTCATCAGGACGGGTATAGATACGCAGTATTTT. It translates to CASSVIRTGIDTQYF.

This chain links TRBV29-1 with TRBJ1-1; unclear D gene. Trimming stripped 6 bases from V and 2 bases from J, with 19 bases between. The V gene's germline CDR1 is SQVTM and CDR2 ANQGSEA. CDR3 size: 15 residues. CDR3 protein: CSVRGSDFGNTEAFF. In nucleotides, the CDR3 is TGCAGCGTACGAGGATCAGACTTCGGCAACACTGAAGCTTTCTTT.

As for this clone: The same CDR3 is also encoded by other DNA sequences in this sample. This chain joins TRBV6-5 and TRBJ2-1, with D possibly TRBD2 on 5 matching bases. Germline V lookup: CDR1 MNHEY, CDR2 SVGAGI. The CDR3 contains 15 residues. V was clipped by 5 bases and J by 4 bases, with 15 bases between them. The CDR3: CASSPTGGSYNEQFF. CDR3 in DNA: TGTGCCAGCAGTCCCACGGGTGGGAGTTACAATGAGCAGTTCTTC.

The genes are TRBV18 and TRBJ1-5; TRBD1 might be the D (5 bases). The CDR3 is 14 amino acids. Trimming shortened V by 2 bases and J by 4 bases, and 9 bases separated the two germline ends. Germline V lookup: CDR1 KGHSH, CDR2 LQKENI. This CDR3 reads CASSPSWGNQPQHF. CDR3 DNA: TGTGCCAGCTCACCAAGTTGGGGGAATCAGCCCCAGCATTTT.

This chain connects TRBV30 to TRBJ2-6; D is undetermined. CDR3 size: 15 residues. Germline V CDR1 and CDR2: GTSNPN, SVGIG (reference sequence). V lost 0 bases to trimming and J lost 5 bases, with 11 bases between them. The CDR3 reads CAWSVGIVRANVLTF. In DNA, the CDR3 is TGTGCCTGGAGTGTTGGCATCGTAAGGGCCAACGTCCTGACTTTC.

The chain combines TRBV5-1 with TRBJ2-7; the D gene is possibly TRBD2 (5 bases). Germline-derived CDR1 and CDR2 are SGHRS and YFSETQ. The CDR3 is 14 residues long. V was pared by 4 bases and J by 5 bases, with 16 bases between. CDR3 bases: TGCGCCAGCAGCGAGGGCGGGTGGATGAACGAGCAGTACTTC. Translating it yields CASSEGGWMNEQYF.

Only a few counts were recorded for this clone. The chain employs TRBV6-5 and TRBJ1-4; D gene unclear. CDR1 and CDR2 (germline): MNHEY, SVGAGI. V shed 6 bases and J shed 3 bases, with 8 bases lying between them. The CDR3 covers 13 residues. This chain's CDR3 is CASRHMANEKLFF. DNA of the CDR3: TGTGCCAGCAGGCATATGGCTAATGAAAAACTGTTTTTT.

The V gene is TRBV27, the J gene TRBJ2-6, with a tentative D call TRBD1 (6 bases). CDR1 is MNHEY and CDR2 is SMNVEV in the germline V gene (reference sequence). The CDR3 totals 16 residues. Trimming shortened V by 8 bases and J by 4 bases, and 18 bases separated the two germline ends. CDR3 nucleotide sequence: TGTGCCAGCCAACAGGGATGGGAAAGAGGGGCCAACGTCCTGACTTTC. Its translation is CASQQGWERGANVLTF.

The CDR3 here is CASSLRADGGNQPQHF. CDR3 bases: TGTGCCAGCAGCTTGAGGGCGGACGGGGGCAATCAGCCCCAGCATTTT. The chain links TRBV7-9 to TRBJ1-5; the D is unclear. CDR1 SEHNR and CDR2 FQNEAQ come from the germline V gene (reference sequence). V dropped 3 bases and J dropped 2 bases, with 14 bases sitting between them. The CDR3 consists of 16 residues.

The V gene is TRBV5-1, the J gene TRBJ2-2; a weak D match, TRBD2 (5 bases). Germline assignment: CDR1 SGHRS and CDR2 YFSETQ. Between the trimmed V and J ends, which lost 4 bases and 0 bases, there was a span of 13 bases. The CDR3 is made up of 16 amino acids. CDR3 protein: CASSPTTGTNTGELFF. The CDR3 DNA sequence: TGCGCCAGCAGCCCAACCACGGGGACGAACACCGGGGAGCTGTTTTTT.

This rearrangement joins TRBV7-3 to TRBJ2-1, with 8 bases fitting TRBD1. Germline CDR1 and CDR2: SGHTA and FQGTGA. Trimming took 0 bases from V and 6 from J; bases not matched to a gene: 13. The CDR3 extends over 18 amino acids. The CDR3 DNA follows: TGTGCCAGCAGCTTAACCCGGACAGGGACCGGGTTGTCCAATGAGCAGTTCTTC. The encoded protein is CASSLTRTGTGLSNEQFF.

This clone showed up just once. The chain joins TRBV7-9 to TRBJ2-3; 7 nucleotides line up with TRBD1. The CDR3 extends over 15 amino acids. Germline loops: CDR1 SEHNR, CDR2 FQNEAQ (reference sequence). V dropped 2 bases and J dropped 2; count of bases not matched to a gene: 4. For the CDR3, the DNA is TGTGCCAGCAGCTTATCGGGACAGAACACAGATACGCAGTATTTT. Translating gives CASSLSGQNTDTQYF.

This clone was counted a few times. This chain links TRBV29-1 with TRBJ2-1; either TRBD1 or TRBD2 may supply D (5 bases each). Deletions cut 6 bases from V and 4 bases from J, with 10 bases between. Germline CDR1 is SQVTM and CDR2 is ANQGSEA. The CDR3 sequence is 12 residues long. The CDR3 here is CSVGALYNEQFF. CDR3 DNA: TGCAGCGTCGGGGCGTTATACAATGAGCAGTTCTTC.